Sequencing of this T cell receptor beta chain was carried out in a study of cytomegalovirus exposure and HLA in healthy donors. The CDR3 runs 15 residues. V was shortened by 4 bases and J by 3 bases, with 12 bases between the two germline ends. Germline V gene sequence: CDR1 MDHEN, CDR2 SYDVKM. PCR was performed using 60 Vbeta and 13 Jbeta primers. TCRdb's table, derived via immunoSEQ multiplex PCR, lists solely in-frame clones and lacks some. The top ten hold 2.5% to 3.5% of the sample, which has fewer than 130,000 clones, roughly 85% seen once. This rearrangement joins TRBV28 to TRBJ1-4; D is undetermined. Specimen: PBMCs. The clonotype was recovered from a woman between 40 and 50 years old in good health and CMV-seronegative. The CDR3 DNA reads as TGTGCCAGCAGTTCCGCGCTCGGGGCTAATGAAAAACTGTTTTTT. Its protein is CASSSALGANEKLFF.